This paragraph reports one TCR beta chain. This sample stems from a study of cytomegalovirus exposure and HLA in healthy donors. In the PCR, 60 Vbeta and 13 Jbeta primers were used. The table came from immunoSEQ multiplex PCR; TCRdb's copy has only in-frame clones and leaves some out. The sample has under 130,000 clones; around 80% are singletons. This TCR came from a male donor in good health and CMV-seronegative. The sequencing input was PBMCs.

The CDR3 spells CASSTGTSGIQTQYF. Written as DNA, the CDR3 is TGTGCCAGCAGCACCGGGACTAGCGGGATCCAGACCCAGTACTTC. The chain carries TRBV7-2 and TRBJ2-5; TRBD2 matches 13 bases. Looked up from germline, CDR1 is SGHTA and CDR2 is FQGNSA. The J segment lost 6 bases and the V segment lost 5 bases, leaving 6 bases of the junction unmatched. This CDR3 comprises 15 residues.